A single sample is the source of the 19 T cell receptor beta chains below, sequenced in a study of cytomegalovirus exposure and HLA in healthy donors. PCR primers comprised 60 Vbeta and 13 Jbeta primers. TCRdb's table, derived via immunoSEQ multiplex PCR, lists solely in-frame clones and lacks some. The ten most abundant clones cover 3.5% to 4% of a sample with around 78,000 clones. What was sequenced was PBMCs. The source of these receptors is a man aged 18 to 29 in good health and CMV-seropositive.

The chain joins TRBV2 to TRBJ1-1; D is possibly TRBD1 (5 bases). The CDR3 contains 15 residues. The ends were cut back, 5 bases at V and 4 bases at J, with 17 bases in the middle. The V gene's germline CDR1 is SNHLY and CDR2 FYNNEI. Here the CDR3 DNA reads TGTGCCAGCAGTCCTTTGGGGGAGGAGGGCACTGAAGCTTTCTTT. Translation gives CASSPLGEEGTEAFF.

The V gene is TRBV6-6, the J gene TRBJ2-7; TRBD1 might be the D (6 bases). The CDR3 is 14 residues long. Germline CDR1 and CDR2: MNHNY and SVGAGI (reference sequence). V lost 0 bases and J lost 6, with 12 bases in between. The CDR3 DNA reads TGTGCCAGCAGTTACTCGGTCAGGGGAATCGAGCAGTACTTC. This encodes CASSYSVRGIEQYF.

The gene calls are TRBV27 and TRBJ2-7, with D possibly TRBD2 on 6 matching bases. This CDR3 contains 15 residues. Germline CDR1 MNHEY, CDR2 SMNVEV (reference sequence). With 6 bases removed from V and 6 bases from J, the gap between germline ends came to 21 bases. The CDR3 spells CASREANRDFGEQYF. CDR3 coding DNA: TGTGCCAGCAGGGAAGCTAATCGGGACTTTGGCGAGCAGTACTTC.

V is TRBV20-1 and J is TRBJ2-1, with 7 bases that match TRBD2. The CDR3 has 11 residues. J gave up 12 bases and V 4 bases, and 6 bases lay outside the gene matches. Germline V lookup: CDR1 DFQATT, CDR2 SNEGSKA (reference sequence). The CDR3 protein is CSANQWGGQFF. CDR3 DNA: TGCAGTGCTAATCAGTGGGGGGGGCAGTTCTTC.

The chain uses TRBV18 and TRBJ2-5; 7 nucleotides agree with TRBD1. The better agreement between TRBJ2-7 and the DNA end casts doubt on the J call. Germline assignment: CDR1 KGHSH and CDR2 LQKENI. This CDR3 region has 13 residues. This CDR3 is CASSLGTDSEQYF. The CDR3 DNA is TGTGCCAGCTCACTCGGGACAGACTCCGAGCAGTACTTC.

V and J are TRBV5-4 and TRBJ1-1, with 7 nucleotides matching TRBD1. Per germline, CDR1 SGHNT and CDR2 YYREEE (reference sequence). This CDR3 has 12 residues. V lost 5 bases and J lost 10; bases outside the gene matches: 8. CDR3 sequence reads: CASSRDRLVAFF. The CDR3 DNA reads TGTGCCAGCAGTCGGGACAGATTAGTAGCTTTCTTT.

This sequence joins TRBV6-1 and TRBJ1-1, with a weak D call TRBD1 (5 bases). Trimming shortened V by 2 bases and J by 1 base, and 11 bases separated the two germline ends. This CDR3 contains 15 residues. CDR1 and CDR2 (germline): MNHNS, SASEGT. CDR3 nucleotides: TGTGCCAGCAGTGAATTATGGGGGGGGAACACTGAAGCTTTCTTT. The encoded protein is CASSELWGGNTEAFF.

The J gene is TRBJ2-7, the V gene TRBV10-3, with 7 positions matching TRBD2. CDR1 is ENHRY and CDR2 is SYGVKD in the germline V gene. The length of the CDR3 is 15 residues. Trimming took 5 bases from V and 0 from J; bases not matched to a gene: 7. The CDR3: CAISWGGPSSYEQYF. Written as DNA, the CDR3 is TGTGCCATCAGTTGGGGAGGGCCGAGCTCCTACGAGCAGTACTTC.

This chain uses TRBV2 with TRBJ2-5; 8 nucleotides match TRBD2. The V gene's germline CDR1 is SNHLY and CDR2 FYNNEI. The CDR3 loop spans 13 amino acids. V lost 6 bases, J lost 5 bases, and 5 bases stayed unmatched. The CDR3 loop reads CASRLTSGETQYF. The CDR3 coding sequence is TGTGCCAGCAGGCTCACTAGCGGCGAGACCCAGTACTTC.

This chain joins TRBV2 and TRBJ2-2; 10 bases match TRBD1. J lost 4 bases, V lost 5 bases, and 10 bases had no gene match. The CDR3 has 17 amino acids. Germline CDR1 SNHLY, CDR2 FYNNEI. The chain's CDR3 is CASSQTMGQGFTGELFF. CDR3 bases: TGTGCCAGCAGTCAGACAATGGGACAGGGGTTCACCGGGGAGCTGTTTTTT.

CDR3: CASSPTPNTGELFF. The CDR3 bases are TGTGCCAGCAGCCCCACACCAAACACCGGGGAGCTGTTTTTT. This chain connects TRBV7-6 to TRBJ2-2; D remains ambiguous. Between the trimmed V and J ends, which lost 5 bases and 2 bases, there was a span of 9 bases. This CDR3 is built from 14 residues. Looked up from germline, CDR1 is SGHVS and CDR2 is FNYEAQ.

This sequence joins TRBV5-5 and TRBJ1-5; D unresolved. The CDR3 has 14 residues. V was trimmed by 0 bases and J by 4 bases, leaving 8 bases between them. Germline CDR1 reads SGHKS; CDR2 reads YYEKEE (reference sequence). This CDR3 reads CASSLATGNQPQHF. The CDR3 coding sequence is TGTGCCAGCAGCTTGGCGACGGGGAATCAGCCCCAGCATTTT. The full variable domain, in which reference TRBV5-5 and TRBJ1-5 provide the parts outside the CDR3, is DAGVTQSPTHLIKTRGQQVTLRCSPISGHKSVSWYQQVLGQGPQFIFQYYEKEERGRGNFPDRFSARQFPNYSSELNVNALLLGDSALYLCASSLATGNQPQHFGDGTRLSIL.

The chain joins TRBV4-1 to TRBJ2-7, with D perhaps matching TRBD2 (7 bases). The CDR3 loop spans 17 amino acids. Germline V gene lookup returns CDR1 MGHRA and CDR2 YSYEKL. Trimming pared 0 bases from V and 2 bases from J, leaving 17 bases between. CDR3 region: CASSQDGSGGGTYEQYF. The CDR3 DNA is TGCGCCAGCAGCCAAGATGGGTCGGGCGGGGGCACCTACGAGCAGTACTTC.

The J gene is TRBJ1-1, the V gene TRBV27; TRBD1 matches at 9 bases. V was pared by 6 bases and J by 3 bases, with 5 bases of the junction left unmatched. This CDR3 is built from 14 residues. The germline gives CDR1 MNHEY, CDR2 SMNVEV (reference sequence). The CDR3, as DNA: TGTGCCAGCAGGCTGACAGGGGGTTACACTGAAGCTTTCTTT. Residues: CASRLTGGYTEAFF.

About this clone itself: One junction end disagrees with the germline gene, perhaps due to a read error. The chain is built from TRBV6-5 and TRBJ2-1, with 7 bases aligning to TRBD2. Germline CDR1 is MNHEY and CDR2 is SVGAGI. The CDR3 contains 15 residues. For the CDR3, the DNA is TGTGCCAGCAGAAAACTAGCGAACTCCGACAATGAGCAGTTCTTC. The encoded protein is CASRKLANSDNEQFF.

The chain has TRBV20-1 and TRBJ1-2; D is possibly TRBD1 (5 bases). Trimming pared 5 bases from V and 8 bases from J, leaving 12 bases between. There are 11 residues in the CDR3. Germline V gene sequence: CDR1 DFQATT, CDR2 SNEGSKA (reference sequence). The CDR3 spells CSARQYEGYTF. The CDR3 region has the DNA TGCAGTGCTCGACAGTATGAGGGCTACACCTTC.

This CDR3 reads CASSYSTGDGGYTF. DNA of the CDR3: TGTGCCAGCAGTTACTCTACGGGGGACGGGGGCTACACCTTC. This chain links TRBV6-5 with TRBJ1-2; TRBD1 is a possible D gene (5 bases). Germline CDR1 is MNHEY and CDR2 is SVGAGI. This CDR3 is built from 14 residues. With 0 bases removed from V and 8 bases from J, the gap between germline ends came to 13 bases.

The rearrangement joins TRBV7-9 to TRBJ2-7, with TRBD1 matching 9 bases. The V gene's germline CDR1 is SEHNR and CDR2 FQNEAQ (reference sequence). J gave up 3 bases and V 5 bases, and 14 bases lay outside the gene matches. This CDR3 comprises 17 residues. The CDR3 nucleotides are TGTGCCAGCAGCCCCCAATTCGGGGACAGGGACCTCTACGAGCAGTACTTC. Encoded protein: CASSPQFGDRDLYEQYF. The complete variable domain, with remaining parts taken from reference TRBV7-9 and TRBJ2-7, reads DTGVSQNPRHKITKRGQNVTFRCDPISEHNRLYWYRQTLGQGPEFLTYFQNEAQLEKSRLLSDRFSAERPKGSFSTLEIQRTEQGDSAMYLCASSPQFGDRDLYEQYFGPGTRLTVT.

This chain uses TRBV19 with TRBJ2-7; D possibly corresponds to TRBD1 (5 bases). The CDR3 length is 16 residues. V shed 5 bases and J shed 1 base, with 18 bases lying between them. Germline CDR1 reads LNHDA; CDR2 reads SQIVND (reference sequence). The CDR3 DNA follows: TGTGCCAGTAGTTTCAGGGCCCAATCCATTTCCTACGAGCAGTACTTC. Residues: CASSFRAQSISYEQYF. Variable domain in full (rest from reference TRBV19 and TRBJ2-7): DGGITQSPKYLFRKEGQNVTLSCEQNLNHDAMYWYRQDPGQGLRLIYYSQIVNDFQKGDIAEGYSVSREKKESFPLTVTSAQKNPTAFYLCASSFRAQSISYEQYFGPGTRLTVT.